Listed below are T cell receptor beta chains from one sample, sequenced in a study of T-cell memory formation after mild COVID-19. TCRdb reprocessed the 5' RACE reads via MiXCR and lists one record per CDR3 protein. The repertoire holds about 360,000 distinct CDR3 sequences, around 14% seen once, with 20% to 25% in the top ten. Sequenced input: PBMCs or a T cell subset sorted from them (not recorded which). Source of these receptors: a man aged 18 to 30 who had mild COVID-19 (a few samples of this study predate the infection). Cell type and time point are not known. Both conserved end residues are part of each CDR3. A D gene is named only where the DNA matches it firmly. Size tells how often a clone was seen (once, few, many) or the class of an expanded clone, and some rows leave it out.

V	J	size	D	CDR3	DNA
TRBV27	TRBJ2-5	-	-	CASSLSLGLGETQYF	TGTGCCAGCAGTTTATCGCTGGGGCTCGGGGAGACCCAGTACTTC
TRBV27	TRBJ2-2	-	-	CASSLSIIGGIRAGELFF	TGTGCCAGCAGTTTATCGATTATCGGAGGGATACGGGCCGGGGAGCTGTTTTTT
TRBV29-1	TRBJ2-1	few	-	CSAPDGLSDNEQFF	TGCAGCGCCCCGGACGGGTTATCGGACAATGAGCAGTTCTTC
TRBV7-2	TRBJ2-3	-	TRBD2	CASSREPPGLAATDTQYF	TGTGCCAGCAGCCGAGAGCCACCGGGACTAGCGGCCACAGATACGCAGTATTTT
TRBV5-1	TRBJ2-1	many	TRBD2	CASSAGLAGAYNEQFF	TGCGCCAGCAGCGCGGGACTAGCGGGGGCCTACAATGAGCAGTTCTTC
TRBV5-1	TRBJ2-5	-	TRBD2	CASSDSGGQETQYF	TGCGCCAGCAGCGATAGCGGGGGTCAAGAGACCCAGTACTTC
TRBV28	TRBJ2-1	-	TRBD2	CASSSLPGRDNEQFF	TGTGCCAGCAGTTCCCTTCCTGGGAGGGACAATGAGCAGTTCTTC
TRBV6-5	TRBJ2-1	few	TRBD1	CASSPRQGWNEQFF	TGTGCCAGCAGTCCCCGACAGGGATGGAATGAGCAGTTCTTC
TRBV20-1	TRBJ1-2	-	-	CSARTPYGYTF	TGCAGTGCTAGGACTCCCTATGGCTACACCTTC
TRBV5-5	TRBJ2-2	-	TRBD2	CASLRGLVTGELFF	TGTGCCAGTCTCCGGGGACTAGTAACCGGGGAGCTGTTTTTT
TRBV10-2	TRBJ2-2	-	-	CASSESTSTGELFF	TGCGCCAGCAGTGAGTCCACCAGCACCGGGGAGCTGTTTTTT
TRBV7-9	TRBJ1-2	-	-	CASSLGSAGDYGYGYTF	TGTGCCAGCAGCTTAGGGTCAGCGGGGGATTACGGCTATGGCTACACCTTC
TRBV3-1	TRBJ2-1	-	-	CASSQAVFTAYNEQFF	TGTGCCAGCAGCCAAGCTGTTTTCACGGCCTACAATGAGCAGTTCTTC
TRBV20-1	TRBJ1-2	-	TRBD1	CSARTGQGTEGYTF	TGCAGTGCTAGAACGGGACAGGGGACCGAAGGCTACACCTTC
TRBV7-2	TRBJ1-1	-	-	CASSSTPNTEAFF	TGTGCCAGCAGCTCGACCCCGAACACTGAAGCTTTCTTT
TRBV29-1	TRBJ2-1	few	-	CSVTGEGEQFF	TGCAGCGTCACAGGGGAGGGTGAGCAGTTCTTC
TRBV19	TRBJ1-5	-	-	CASSIRGAGSHF	TGTGCCAGTAGTATACGCGGTGCAGGATCGCATTTT
TRBV5-1	TRBJ2-3	many	TRBD1	CASRRQGGTDTQYF	TGCGCCAGCAGGAGACAGGGAGGCACAGATACGCAGTATTTT
TRBV6-2/TRBV6-3	TRBJ2-7	-	-	CASSYFYEQYF	TGTGCCAGCAGCTATTTCTACGAGCAGTACTTC
TRBV20-1	TRBJ2-1	many	TRBD2	CSARGLAGDSYNEQFF	TGCAGTGCTAGAGGACTAGCGGGGGACTCCTACAATGAGCAGTTCTTC
TRBV24-1	TRBJ2-5	-	TRBD2	CATGGAGEETQYF	TGTGCCACCGGCGGAGCGGGGGAAGAGACCCAGTACTTC
TRBV9	TRBJ2-7	-	-	CASSGRDGRDEQYF	TGTGCCAGCAGCGGGAGGGACGGGCGAGACGAGCAGTACTTC
TRBV20-1	TRBJ1-4	many	TRBD1	CSAGPGGTEKLFF	TGCAGTGCCGGTCCAGGGGGCACTGAAAAACTGTTTTTT
TRBV5-1	TRBJ2-7	many	TRBD1	CASSLIQGYEQYF	TGCGCCAGCAGCTTGATACAGGGGTACGAGCAGTACTTC
TRBV5-8	TRBJ2-1	few	-	CASSVRESYNEQFF	TGTGCCAGCAGCGTCAGGGAATCCTACAATGAGCAGTTCTTC
TRBV5-5	TRBJ1-5	many	-	CASRPTGGRGQPQHF	TGTGCCAGCAGACCCACGGGGGGAAGGGGTCAGCCCCAGCATTTT
TRBV12-3/TRBV12-4	TRBJ2-1	many	TRBD1	CASSSWDSQAYNEQFF	TGTGCCAGCAGTTCCTGGGACAGCCAGGCCTACAATGAGCAGTTCTTC
TRBV6-6	TRBJ2-1	-	TRBD1	CASRTTGVYNEQFF	TGTGCCAGCAGAACCACAGGGGTATACAATGAGCAGTTCTTC
TRBV3-1	TRBJ1-3	few	-	CASSPLLSGSGNTIYF	TGTGCCAGCAGCCCCCTCCTGAGCGGCTCTGGAAACACCATATATTTT
TRBV5-4	TRBJ2-2	few	-	CASSRGETGELFF	TGTGCCAGCAGCAGGGGGGAGACCGGGGAGCTGTTTTTT
TRBV11-1	TRBJ2-5	few	-	CASSPQTGLETQYF	TGTGCCAGCAGTCCTCAAACAGGGTTGGAGACCCAGTACTTC
TRBV28	TRBJ2-3	-	TRBD1	CASRRQGGDTQYF	TGTGCCAGCAGAAGACAGGGCGGAGATACGCAGTATTTT
TRBV11-3	TRBJ2-1	-	-	CASSTQQGYHNEQFF	TGTGCCAGCAGCACACAGCAGGGATATCACAATGAGCAGTTCTTC
TRBV20-1	TRBJ2-3	-	TRBD1	CSARGLGGGSTDTQYF	TGCAGTGCTAGAGGCCTAGGGGGCGGGAGCACAGATACGCAGTATTTT
TRBV7-7	TRBJ2-1	few	-	CASSLDTDSYNEQFF	TGTGCTAGCAGCTTAGATACGGACTCCTACAATGAGCAGTTCTTC
TRBV27	TRBJ2-1	few	TRBD2	CASSSGTSGGADEQFF	TGTGCCAGCAGTTCCGGTACTAGCGGGGGGGCCGATGAGCAGTTCTTC
TRBV7-2	TRBJ1-3	-	-	CASSAPGSITIYF	TGTGCCAGCAGCGCCCCAGGTTCTATCACCATATATTTT
TRBV7-3	TRBJ2-5	many	-	CASSEGVGGKTQYF	TGTGCCAGCAGCGAAGGGGTCGGAGGAAAGACCCAGTACTTC
TRBV4-3	TRBJ1-2	few	-	CASSQYMIGTGGYGYTF	TGCGCCAGCAGCCAATACATGATCGGGACTGGAGGCTATGGCTACACCTTC
TRBV7-8	TRBJ1-5	-	TRBD1	CASSAEPRDRKRGYSNQPQHF	TGTGCCAGCAGCGCAGAACCCCGGGACAGGAAGAGAGGATATAGCAATCAGCCCCAGCATTTT
TRBV12-3/TRBV12-4	TRBJ2-1	-	-	CASSSPLQGFHNEQFF	TGTGCCAGCAGTTCGCCCCTCCAAGGGTTCCACAATGAGCAGTTCTTC
TRBV6-6	TRBJ2-7	few	-	CASSYGALYEQYF	TGTGCCAGCAGTTACGGGGCTCTTTACGAGCAGTACTTC
TRBV7-2	TRBJ1-2	many	TRBD1	CASSRRPTGSGGYTF	TGTGCCAGCAGTCGCCGCCCGACAGGGAGCGGCGGCTACACCTTC
TRBV18	TRBJ1-2	-	TRBD1	CASSPGQGSDGYTF	TGTGCCAGCTCACCCGGACAGGGATCGGATGGCTACACCTTC
TRBV7-8	TRBJ2-5	many	-	CASSLTAHRETQYF	TGTGCCAGCAGCTTAACCGCACATAGAGAGACCCAGTACTTC
TRBV11-2	TRBJ2-2	-	-	CASSQWSVRGPKTGELFF	TGTGCCAGCAGCCAGTGGTCGGTGCGGGGGCCGAAGACCGGGGAGCTGTTTTTT
TRBV29-1	TRBJ1-3	many	-	CSIRGSSGNTIYF	TGCAGCATCCGGGGCAGCTCTGGAAACACCATATATTTT
TRBV19	TRBJ2-1	-	-	CASSPFRGPEEQFF	TGTGCCAGTAGTCCGTTCCGGGGGCCCGAGGAGCAGTTCTTC
TRBV7-3	TRBJ2-1	-	-	CASSLKGGTSSYNEQFF	TGTGCCAGCAGCTTAAAAGGCGGGACGAGCTCCTACAATGAGCAGTTCTTC
TRBV6-2/TRBV6-3	TRBJ1-1	few	-	CASTPHGQSNTEAFF	TGTGCCAGCACCCCCCACGGCCAGTCAAACACTGAAGCTTTCTTT
TRBV11-2	TRBJ2-3	few	TRBD1	CASSPPVDRGEADTQYF	TGTGCCAGCAGCCCTCCTGTGGACAGGGGGGAGGCAGATACGCAGTATTTT
TRBV5-1	TRBJ1-1	few	-	CASSSAEAYTEAFF	TGCGCCAGCAGCTCTGCGGAGGCGTACACTGAAGCTTTCTTT
TRBV28	TRBJ1-2	few	-	CASNAFGDGYTF	TGTGCCAGCAACGCCTTCGGGGATGGCTACACCTTC